These 19 T cell receptor beta chains were sequenced from one sample in a study of T cell responses to AZD1222 COVID-19 vaccine. Using immunoSEQ multiplex PCR, the repertoire was profiled, and TCRdb retains in-frame clones only, with some absent. The sample holds 90,000 to 150,000 clones, roughly nine tenths seen once. The sample in question was peripheral blood, obtained on day 0 of AZD1222 vaccination. The source is an adult in good health.

The CDR3 bases are TGTGCCAGCAGCGTAGGTGGGATAAACACTGAAGCTTTCTTT. Translating it yields CASSVGGINTEAFF. The chain uses TRBV9 and TRBJ1-1, with no clear D. CDR3 length equals 14 residues. Germline V gene lookup returns CDR1 SGDLS and CDR2 YYNGEE. V was trimmed by 0 bases and J by 2 bases, leaving 8 bases between them.

The V call is TRBV9, the J call TRBJ2-6; TRBD2 might be the D (6 bases). V shed 3 bases and J shed 2 bases, with 6 bases lying between them. In germline, CDR1 is SGDLS, CDR2 YYNGEE. The CDR3 has 14 residues. The CDR3 loop reads CASSGTTGANVLTF. The CDR3 bases are TGTGCCAGCAGCGGGACTACTGGGGCCAACGTCCTGACTTTC.

The gene calls are TRBV5-1 and TRBJ1-1; D uncertain. This CDR3 is 10 amino acids long. V was trimmed by 4 bases and J by 11 bases, leaving 9 bases between them. From germline, CDR1 is SGHRS and CDR2 YFSETQ. The CDR3 here is CASSAGLAFF. As DNA, the CDR3 is TGCGCCAGCAGCGCGGGGTTGGCTTTCTTT.

CDR3 coding DNA: TGTGCCAGCAAAATAGGAGGGACAGGCCATGAAAAACTGTTTTTT. Translated: CASKIGGTGHEKLFF. This chain links TRBV5-6 with TRBJ1-4, with 8 bases matching TRBD1. Germline values: CDR1 SGHDT, CDR2 YYEEEE. With V trimmed by 6 bases and J by 6 bases, 10 bases remained unmatched. This CDR3 has 15 residues.

The V gene is TRBV6-2 or TRBV6-3, the J gene TRBJ1-6; unclear D gene. CDR3 length: 18 residues. Trimming took off 5 bases at V and 0 bases at J, with 17 bases between the two ends. Per germline, CDR1 MNHEY and CDR2 SVGEGT. The CDR3 reads CASSTPPGKSSYNSPLHF. In DNA form, the CDR3 reads TGTGCCAGCAGTACACCACCCGGGAAGAGCTCCTATAATTCACCCCTCCACTTT.

This clone came up once. The J gene is TRBJ1-1, the V gene TRBV4-3, with D uncertain. This CDR3 spans 15 amino acids. The germline CDR1 and CDR2 sequences are LGHNA and YSLEER. V lost 4 bases, J lost 1 base, and 13 bases lay in between. Here the CDR3 DNA reads TGCGCCAGCAGCCCGGAGAGAGTTTCGAACACTGAAGCTTTCTTT. It encodes CASSPERVSNTEAFF.

The chain links TRBV11-2 to TRBJ2-5, with unresolved D. Germline lookup yields CDR1 SGHAT and CDR2 FQNNGV. This CDR3 spans 12 amino acids. Trimming took off 5 bases at V and 4 bases at J, with 8 bases between the two ends. The CDR3 here is CASSRNVETQYF. Written as DNA, the CDR3 is TGTGCCAGCAGCCGAAATGTAGAGACCCAGTACTTC.

V gene TRBV5-4 combines with J gene TRBJ2-1; 11 nucleotides align to TRBD2. The CDR3 has 18 residues. From germline, CDR1 is SGHNT and CDR2 YYREEE (reference sequence). Trimming removed 0 bases from V and 7 bases from J; junction bases left unmatched: 12. The CDR3 spells CASSLAQFSGGAGNEQFF. The CDR3 DNA reads as TGTGCCAGCAGCTTGGCTCAGTTTAGCGGGGGGGCCGGGAATGAGCAGTTCTTC.

The J gene is TRBJ2-7, the V gene TRBV6-5, with 8 nucleotides matching TRBD1. From germline, CDR1 is MNHEY and CDR2 SVGAGI. Trimming took 2 bases from V and 1 from J; bases not matched to a gene: 4. The CDR3 length is 15 residues. The CDR3 DNA reads TGTGCCAGCAGTTACCGGACAGGGAGTTCCTACGAGCAGTACTTC. Encoded protein: CASSYRTGSSYEQYF.

The sample holds one count of this clone. The chain links TRBV5-1 to TRBJ2-1; perhaps TRBD2 as D (6 bases). This CDR3 comprises 14 residues. Trimming removed 4 bases from V and 4 bases from J, with 12 bases in between. CDR1 and CDR2 (germline): SGHRS, YFSETQ. This chain's CDR3 is CASSGGAYYNEQFF. The CDR3 bases are TGCGCCAGCAGCGGCGGGGCTTATTACAATGAGCAGTTCTTC.

The chain joins TRBV7-9 to TRBJ1-2; 7 nucleotides match TRBD1. Germline V gives CDR1 SEHNR, CDR2 FQNEAQ (reference sequence). V lost 5 bases and J lost 8; bases outside the gene matches: 8. This CDR3 is 13 amino acids long. CDR3 loop: CASSPRDSDGYTF. The CDR3 coding sequence is TGTGCCAGCAGCCCTAGGGACAGTGACGGCTACACCTTC.

This chain connects TRBV5-5 to TRBJ1-2; a weak D match, TRBD1 (6 bases). Per the germline V gene, CDR1 is SGHKS and CDR2 is YYEKEE (reference sequence). V was cut by 4 bases and J by 8 bases, with 21 bases left in between. This CDR3 has 15 residues. For the CDR3, the DNA is TGTGCCAGCAGCGGAAGGGACACCCCCCTGTTGGGCTACACCTTC. It encodes CASSGRDTPLLGYTF.

This chain connects TRBV7-2 to TRBJ2-1, with TRBD1 identical over 7 bases. Germline lookup yields CDR1 SGHTA and CDR2 FQGNSA. The J segment lost 7 bases and the V segment lost 10 bases, leaving 7 bases of the junction unmatched. This CDR3 comprises 12 residues. The CDR3 DNA reads TGTGCCACCTCGACAGGGCGAAATGAGCAGTTCTTC. Translated: CATSTGRNEQFF.

The V call is TRBV7-3, the J call TRBJ2-2; D remains unclear. CDR1 is SGHTA, CDR2 FQGTGA, per germline. Trimming removed 5 bases from V and 0 bases from J, with 1 base in between. The CDR3 runs to 12 residues. CDR3 DNA: TGTGCCAGCAGCACGAACACCGGGGAGCTGTTTTTT. Protein product: CASSTNTGELFF.

This sequence joins TRBV4-2 and TRBJ2-2, with 10 nucleotides matching TRBD1. Per germline, CDR1 LGHNA and CDR2 YNFKEQ. V lost 0 bases, J lost 6 bases, and 1 base stayed unmatched. The CDR3 runs to 15 residues. The CDR3 DNA reads as TGTGCCAGCAGCCAAGATGGGACAGGGGCCGGGGAGCTGTTTTTT. Its protein product is CASSQDGTGAGELFF.

The gene calls are TRBV27 and TRBJ2-1; D remains ambiguous. V lost 0 bases to trimming and J lost 6 bases, with 6 bases between them. The CDR3 consists of 13 residues. Germline V gene data show CDR1 as MNHEY and CDR2 as SMNVEV (reference sequence). This CDR3 reads CASSLSQANEQFF. CDR3 nucleotide sequence: TGTGCCAGCAGTTTATCCCAGGCCAATGAGCAGTTCTTC.

This clone has only one observation. The chain uses TRBV7-9 and TRBJ1-4; a possible D gene is TRBD1 (6 bases). The CDR3 is made up of 15 amino acids. Looked up from germline, CDR1 is SEHNR and CDR2 is FQNEAQ (reference sequence). Trimming took off 4 bases at V and 2 bases at J, with 11 bases between the two ends. CDR3 DNA: TGTGCCAGCAGCTCCGGGACAAAGACTAATGAAAAACTGTTTTTT. Residues: CASSSGTKTNEKLFF.

The J gene is TRBJ2-2, the V gene TRBV3-1 (or the pseudogene TRBV3-2); D might be TRBD2 (6 bases). Germline CDR1 LGHDT, CDR2 YNNKEL (reference sequence). This CDR3 has 13 residues. V lost 4 bases, J lost 7 bases, and 10 bases lay in between. CDR3 region: CASSRGDSGELFF. The CDR3 nucleotides read TGTGCCAGCAGCCGGGGGGATAGCGGGGAGCTGTTTTTT.

This chain links TRBV16 with TRBJ1-2; maybe TRBD1 (6 bases). The length of the CDR3 is 14 residues. The germline gives CDR1 KGHSY, CDR2 FQNENV. The V end lost 0 bases, the J end lost 6 bases, and 11 bases lay between the germline ends. The CDR3 sequence is CASSQSLDRNGYTF. The DNA for the CDR3 is TGTGCCAGCAGCCAATCCTTAGACAGGAATGGCTACACCTTC.